This TCR beta chain was sequenced during a study of T cell responses to AZD1222 COVID-19 vaccine. Study outcomes and limitations: Repertoire collection took place solely once the T cell response had peaked.

Researchers grouped second doses given at about 4 or about 12 weeks into one pool. Assay: immunoSEQ multiplex PCR; the TCRdb copy retains only in-frame clones and omits some. There are more than 65,000 clones in the sample; approximately 82% occur only once, and roughly 25% lies in the top ten. Turning to this clone: Antigen unknown. The sample holds other DNA sequences that translate to the same CDR3.

The receptor comes from an adult who received the AZD1222 COVID-19 vaccine. The sequencing used peripheral blood, collected 28 days after the second AZD1222 dose.

CDR3 amino acids: CASSRGTEAFF. The CDR3, as DNA: TGTGCCAGCAGCCGAGGTACTGAAGCTTTCTTT. The rearrangement links TRBV12-3 or TRBV12-4 to TRBJ1-1; D ambiguous. CDR3 length: 11 amino acids. The V and J ends lost 6 bases and 5 bases respectively, with 7 bases between them.